These 3 T cell receptor beta chains share one sample of origin, sequenced in a study of OX40 agonist ivuxolimab in advanced cancers. Only in-frame clones appear in the TCRdb table, and some are missing; sequencing was by immunoSEQ multiplex PCR. The table records tens of thousands of clones, 70% to 90% of them present only once. The material sequenced was CD4+ or CD8+ T cells sorted from blood, taken in a trial of the OX40 agonist ivuxolimab. Source of these receptors: an adult with an advanced solid tumor such as melanoma, head and neck, liver or kidney cancer.

The CDR3 nucleotides are TGTGCCAGCAGCTTAGTTGGGGACAGCCCAACGGGCTACACCTTC. Translated, it gives CASSLVGDSPTGYTF. The V call is TRBV7-9, the J call TRBJ1-2; TRBD1 matches 7 bases. CDR3 length: 15 residues. V dropped 1 base and J dropped 8; count of bases not matched to a gene: 10. Germline V CDR1 and CDR2: SEHNR, FQNEAQ (reference sequence).

The V and J genes are TRBV11-2 and TRBJ2-7; D might be TRBD2 (6 bases). CDR1 and CDR2 (germline): SGHAT, FQNNGV. This CDR3 is 12 amino acids long. Between the trimmed V and J ends, which lost 5 bases and 5 bases, there was a span of 10 bases. The CDR3 spells CASSGTGDEQYF. In DNA form, the CDR3 reads TGTGCCAGCAGCGGGACGGGGGACGAGCAGTACTTC.

This clone was picked up a small number of times. The J gene is TRBJ2-5, the V gene TRBV15, with D unclear. CDR1 is LNHNV, CDR2 YYDKDF, per germline (reference sequence). The CDR3 consists of 13 residues. Between the trimmed V and J ends, which lost 4 bases and 4 bases, there was a span of 10 bases. The DNA of the CDR3 is TGTGCCACCAGCAATGTCGCCCCAGAGACCCAGTACTTC. This translates into CATSNVAPETQYF.